The 11 T cell receptor beta chains listed next were all sequenced from one sample in a study of cytomegalovirus exposure and HLA in healthy donors (dated by TCRdb to 2017 to 2019). The library was made by the immunoSEQ multiplex PCR assay. A mixture of 60 forward primers for TCR Vbeta segments and 13 reverse primers for TCR Jbeta segments was used in the multiplex PCR. TCRdb limited this immuneACCESS table to in-frame rearrangements with V and J called. A share of clones is missing; checked studies link under half to unresolved V genes, and the rest is unexplained. The sample has more than 80,000 clones on record, over 60% of them singletons. Roughly 7.7% of the sample is held by the ten biggest clonotypes. Source material: PBMCs. The source of these receptors is a human donor in good health.

The table lists this clone with a few counts. The CDR3 DNA reads as TGTGCCAGCAGTGGTCGCAGGGCGAGTAATTCACCCCTCCACTTT. This gives the protein CASSGRRASNSPLHF. The J gene is TRBJ1-6, the V gene TRBV6-5; TRBD1 might be the D (5 bases). Germline lookup yields CDR1 MNHEY and CDR2 SVGAGI. Trimming took off 5 bases at V and 6 bases at J, with 14 bases between the two ends. The CDR3 consists of 15 residues.

The chain links TRBV5-1 to TRBJ2-2, with D tentatively TRBD1 (8 bases). Germline V gene lookup returns CDR1 SGHRS and CDR2 YFSETQ. This CDR3 is 14 amino acids long. Trimming took off 3 bases at V and 7 bases at J, with 13 bases between the two ends. The CDR3 loop is CASSSQGGNGELFF. CDR3 coding DNA: TGCGCCAGCAGCTCACAGGGGGGGAACGGGGAGCTGTTTTTT.

V and J are TRBV29-1 and TRBJ2-2; D remains ambiguous. The ends were cut back, 3 bases at V and 5 bases at J, with 10 bases in the middle. Per germline, CDR1 SQVTM and CDR2 ANQGSEA. The CDR3 length is 13 residues. The CDR3 DNA reads TGCAGCGTTGAGCAACAGAGTACCGGGGAGCTGTTTTTT. Translation: CSVEQQSTGELFF.

The rearrangement links TRBV30 to TRBJ2-7; D is uncertain. The germline V gene has CDR1 GTSNPN and CDR2 SVGIG (reference sequence). This CDR3 is 13 amino acids long. V was pared by 2 bases and J by 2 bases, with 10 bases between. The CDR3 DNA sequence: TGTGCCTGGAGTCTAGTAAGTGCCTACGAGCAGTACTTC. It specifies CAWSLVSAYEQYF.

The V call is TRBV5-1, the J call TRBJ2-7; D may be TRBD2 (5 bases). Germline lookup yields CDR1 SGHRS and CDR2 YFSETQ. CDR3 length: 11 amino acids. Trimming stripped 7 bases from V and 6 bases from J, with 11 bases between. In nucleotides, the CDR3 is TGCGCCAGCGGAATGGGAGTCGAGCAGTACTTC. Translation: CASGMGVEQYF.

The chain links TRBV25-1 to TRBJ2-5; 8 nucleotides line up with TRBD1. Trimming cost V 2 bases and J 2 bases; bases outside gene matches: 10. CDR1 is MGHDK, CDR2 SYGVNS, per germline. The length of the CDR3 is 17 residues. CDR3 nucleotide sequence: TGTGCCAGCAGTGAACATGCGCCACAGGGGGGACAAGAGACCCAGTACTTC. Protein product: CASSEHAPQGGQETQYF.

The chain recombines TRBV11-2 with TRBJ1-2; D is perhaps TRBD1 (6 bases). Trimming took 5 bases from V and 3 from J, leaving 10 bases between them. This CDR3 has 13 amino acids. CDR1 and CDR2 from the germline V gene are SGHAT and FQNNGV. CDR3 sequence (DNA): TGTGCCAGCAGCAGTACAGGGTACTATGGCTACACCTTC. Encoded protein: CASSSTGYYGYTF.

The V and J genes are TRBV15 and TRBJ2-3, with 8 bases lining up with TRBD1. CDR3 length: 15 residues. The V and J ends lost 2 bases and 4 bases, in that order; junction bases with no gene match: 5. Germline V gene lookup returns CDR1 LNHNV and CDR2 YYDKDF (reference sequence). In nucleotides, the CDR3 is TGTGCCACCAGCAGACGTGGACAGGGCTCAGATACGCAGTATTTT. This gives the protein CATSRRGQGSDTQYF.

This clone appeared a single time. This chain joins TRBV5-1 and TRBJ1-5; D unresolved. Trimming left V 0 bases short and J 2 bases short, with 9 bases between. Germline V gives CDR1 SGHRS, CDR2 YFSETQ. This CDR3 is built from 15 residues. The CDR3 loop is CASSLGHAGNQPQHF. The CDR3 DNA reads TGCGCCAGCAGCTTGGGGCACGCGGGCAATCAGCCCCAGCATTTT.

The chain uses TRBV2 and TRBJ1-1; no reliable D call. The V end lost 3 bases, the J end lost 1 base, and 9 bases lay between the germline ends. Looked up from germline, CDR1 is SNHLY and CDR2 is FYNNEI. This CDR3 spans 14 amino acids. CDR3 protein: CASSEGTQNTEAFF. In nucleotides, the CDR3 is TGTGCCAGCAGTGAGGGCACGCAGAACACTGAAGCTTTCTTT.

The gene calls are TRBV7-6 and TRBJ2-1, with 9 bases aligning to TRBD2. The trim removed 2 bases at V and 7 bases at J, leaving 9 bases unmatched. The germline V gene encodes CDR1 SGHVS and CDR2 FNYEAQ. The CDR3 spans 16 residues. The CDR3 here is CASSLWGGGAVNEQFF. The CDR3 bases are TGTGCCAGCAGCTTATGGGGCGGGGGGGCCGTAAATGAGCAGTTCTTC.